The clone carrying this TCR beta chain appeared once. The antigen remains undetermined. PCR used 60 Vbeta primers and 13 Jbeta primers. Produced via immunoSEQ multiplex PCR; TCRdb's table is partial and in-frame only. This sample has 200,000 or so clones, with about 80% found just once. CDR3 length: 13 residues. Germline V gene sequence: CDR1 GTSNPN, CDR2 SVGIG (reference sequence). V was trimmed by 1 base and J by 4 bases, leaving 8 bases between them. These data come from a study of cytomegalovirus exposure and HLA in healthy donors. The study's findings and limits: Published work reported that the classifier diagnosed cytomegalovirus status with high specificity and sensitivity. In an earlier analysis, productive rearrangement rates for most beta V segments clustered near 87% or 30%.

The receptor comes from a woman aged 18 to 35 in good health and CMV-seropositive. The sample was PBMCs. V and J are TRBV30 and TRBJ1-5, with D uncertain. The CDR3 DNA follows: TGTGCCTGGAGTGGTTCACAAAATCAGCCCCAGCATTTT. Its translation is CAWSGSQNQPQHF.